The 20 T cell receptor beta chains reported below all come from one sample, sequenced in a study of human T cells and chemical hapten exposure. MiXCR, run by TCRdb on the RACE reads, gives a single entry per CDR3 protein. The profile covers more than 65,000 distinct CDR3 sequences, with under 9% appearing a single time and approximately 1.5% taken by the ten largest. Time point: patch test 1, 2 weeks after DPC sensitization. The treatment here: therapeutic diphenylcyclopropenone sensitization with weekly scalp DPC. Sequencing used whole blood, obtained in connection with sensitization to the hapten diphenylcyclopropenone (DPC). These receptors were taken from a woman in her 30s with alopecia areata. Some clones in this sample may be carry-over from other donors' samples.

This clonotype was observed a single time. The CDR3 sequence: CASSLYRGRADTQYF. The CDR3 nucleotides read TGCGCCAGCAGCTTGTACCGGGGCCGCGCAGATACGCAGTATTTT. The chain couples TRBV5-1 to TRBJ2-3; the D gene could be TRBD1 or TRBD2 (5 bases each). Trimming pared 1 base from V and 4 bases from J, leaving 13 bases between. Germline-derived CDR1 and CDR2 are SGHRS and YFSETQ. The CDR3 is 15 amino acids. Combining the CDR3 with reference TRBV5-1 and TRBJ2-3 gives the whole variable domain KAGVTQTPRYLIKTRGQQVTLSCSPISGHRSVSWYQQTPGQGLQFLFEYFSETQRNKGNFPGRFSGRQFSNSRSEMNVSTLELGDSALYLCASSLYRGRADTQYFGPGTRLTVL.

This clonotype was picked up many times. The rearrangement uses TRBV2 and TRBJ1-1; D is unclear. Looked up from germline, CDR1 is SNHLY and CDR2 is FYNNEI. V lost 3 bases and J lost 7, with 9 bases in between. This CDR3 is 12 amino acids long. The CDR3 DNA reads TGTGCCAGCAGTGAGACAAACGGTGAAGCTTTCTTT. Amino acids: CASSETNGEAFF.

This clonotype has ten or more counts. This chain connects TRBV18 to TRBJ1-2; D not certain. With 6 bases removed from V and 3 bases from J, the gap between germline ends came to 11 bases. CDR1 is KGHSH and CDR2 is LQKENI in the germline V gene. The CDR3 covers 13 residues. CDR3 sequence: CASSLDGDYGYTF. In DNA, the CDR3 is TGTGCCAGCTCCCTGGACGGGGACTATGGCTACACCTTC.

This clonotype was counted ten times or more. The chain carries TRBV6-5 and TRBJ1-6, with a tentative D call TRBD1 (5 bases). CDR1 and CDR2 from the germline V gene are MNHEY and SVGAGI. The V end lost 3 bases, the J end lost 7 bases, and 16 bases lay between the germline ends. This CDR3 contains 16 residues. The CDR3 sequence is CASSYGAGSMNSPLHF. The CDR3 DNA reads TGTGCCAGCAGTTATGGGGCAGGGAGTATGAATTCACCCCTCCACTTT.

This clonotype was detected ten times or more. This chain uses TRBV29-1 with TRBJ2-3; TRBD1 is a possible D gene (6 bases). Trimming cost V 7 bases and J 2 bases, with 13 bases left between them. The CDR3 totals 13 residues. Germline CDR1 and CDR2: SQVTM and ANQGSEA. The CDR3 DNA reads TGCAGCGCACCGGGACAAAACACAGATACGCAGTATTTT. Encoded protein: CSAPGQNTDTQYF.

In DNA, the CDR3 is TGTGCCACCCGCTCCGGACTAGCGGGCACAGATACGCAGTATTTT. This encodes CATRSGLAGTDTQYF. The chain combines TRBV19 with TRBJ2-3; TRBD2 matches at 10 bases. Germline values: CDR1 LNHDA, CDR2 SQIVND (reference sequence). The CDR3 is 15 residues long. The junction had 8 bases not matched to a gene; V was cut back by 10 bases and J by 1 base.

This clonotype was detected ten times or more. The chain employs TRBV10-3 and TRBJ2-6; D gene unclear. The length of the CDR3 is 16 residues. V lost 6 bases to trimming and J lost 0 bases, with 12 bases between them. Germline values: CDR1 ENHRY, CDR2 SYGVKD. The CDR3 DNA reads as TGTGCCATCAGCCCCGCCGCCCACTCTGGGGCCAACGTCCTGACTTTC. Its translation: CAISPAAHSGANVLTF.

This clonotype turned up a few times. The V gene is TRBV18, the J gene TRBJ1-2; 11 nucleotides agree with TRBD1. In germline, CDR1 is KGHSH, CDR2 LQKENI. This CDR3 has 14 residues. The ends lost 6 bases at V and 2 bases at J; junction bases unmatched: 2. The CDR3 loop reads CASSRTGGNYGYTF. CDR3 sequence (DNA): TGTGCCAGCTCCAGGACAGGGGGCAACTATGGCTACACCTTC.

The sample holds a few counts of this clonotype. V usage is TRBV6-1 and J usage is TRBJ1-2; unclear D gene. The germline gives CDR1 MNHNS, CDR2 SASEGT. This CDR3 region has 14 residues. Between the trimmed V and J ends, which lost 11 bases and 4 bases, there was a span of 20 bases. This CDR3 reads CASKVTDGVYGYTF. CDR3 nucleotide sequence: TGTGCCTCAAAGGTCACAGATGGCGTCTATGGCTACACCTTC.

The rearrangement links TRBV29-1 to TRBJ2-3; D remains unclear. Trimming took off 4 bases at V and 5 bases at J, with 4 bases between the two ends. In germline, CDR1 is SQVTM, CDR2 ANQGSEA. The CDR3 runs 10 residues. The CDR3 loop is CSVGEDTQYF. CDR3 nucleotide sequence: TGCAGCGTTGGGGAAGATACGCAGTATTTT.

This clonotype was picked up many times. The rearrangement joins TRBV21-1 to TRBJ2-1; the table names TRBD1, a call not compared with the DNA. TRBV21-1 is reported as a pseudogene. There are 16 residues in the CDR3. CDR3 DNA sequence: TGTGCCAGCAGTCCATTGGGGGTCAGGGGCAACAATGAGCAGTTCTTC. Its protein is CASSPLGVRGNNEQFF.

The chain combines TRBV7-9 with TRBJ1-1; D perhaps matches TRBD1 (5 bases). V was cut by 5 bases and J by 7 bases, with 20 bases left in between. The CDR3 spans 15 residues. Looked up from germline, CDR1 is SEHNR and CDR2 is FQNEAQ (reference sequence). The CDR3: CASSPWSGRQVEAFF. The CDR3 coding sequence is TGTGCCAGCAGCCCCTGGTCGGGACGGCAGGTTGAAGCTTTCTTT. Drawing the rest from reference TRBV7-9 and TRBJ1-1, the complete variable domain is DTGVSQNPRHKITKRGQNVTFRCDPISEHNRLYWYRQTLGQGPEFLTYFQNEAQLEKSRLLSDRFSAERPKGSFSTLEIQRTEQGDSAMYLCASSPWSGRQVEAFFGQGTRLTVV.

Concerning this clonotype: This clone may be a read error of a much larger clone one base away. CDR3: CASNTSPHRGSGANVLTF. The CDR3 nucleotides read TGTGCCAGCAATACCTCCCCCCACAGGGGGTCTGGGGCCAACGTCCTGACTTTC. J is TRBJ2-6 and V is TRBV6-1; 8 bases match TRBD1. This CDR3 has 18 residues. The V gene end was trimmed by 7 bases and the J gene end by 1 base; junction bases not matched to a gene: 12. The V gene's germline CDR1 is MNHNS and CDR2 SASEGT.

This clonotype was detected ten times or more. This sequence joins TRBV5-1 and TRBJ2-6; tentatively, D is TRBD1 (6 bases). V gave up 1 base and J gave up 5 bases, with 25 bases separating them. Germline CDR1 SGHRS, CDR2 YFSETQ. CDR3 size: 20 residues. CDR3: CASSLPPGQLFGSRANVLTF. CDR3 DNA: TGCGCCAGCAGCTTGCCACCCGGACAGCTTTTTGGGAGTAGGGCCAACGTCCTGACTTTC.

This clonotype was seen many times. The chain has TRBV18 and TRBJ2-3, with 10 bases that match TRBD1. The V segment lost 3 bases and the J segment 3 bases; nucleotides outside the gene matches: 6. Germline V gene lookup returns CDR1 KGHSH and CDR2 LQKENI. This CDR3 is 16 amino acids long. The CDR3 bases are TGTGCCAGCTCACCCGCGACAGGGGGCGGTACAGATACGCAGTATTTT. Translated, it gives CASSPATGGGTDTQYF. Combining the CDR3 with reference TRBV18 and TRBJ2-3 gives the whole variable domain NAGVMQNPRHLVRRRGQEARLRCSPMKGHSHVYWYRQLPEEGLKFMVYLQKENIIDESGMPKERFSAEFPKEGPSILRIQQVVRGDSAAYFCASSPATGGGTDTQYFGPGTRLTVL.

This clonotype was observed a few times. V usage is TRBV12-3 or TRBV12-4 and J usage is TRBJ1-5; possibly TRBD1 for D (5 bases). The CDR3 is 15 residues long. V shed 1 base and J shed 6 bases, with 13 bases lying between them. The CDR3 is CASSLGQGGVQPQHF. DNA for the CDR3: TGTGCCAGCAGTTTAGGCCAGGGAGGAGTTCAGCCCCAGCATTTT.

This clonotype was counted ten times or more. The chain has TRBV21-1 and TRBJ1-1; the tabulated D call, TRBD1, remains unverified against the DNA. TRBV21-1 is a listed pseudogene. This CDR3 region has 17 residues. CDR3 protein: CASSKATLNRVPPEAFF. In nucleotides, the CDR3 is TGTGCCAGCAGCAAAGCGACCCTAAACCGGGTCCCACCTGAAGCTTTCTTT.

In this sample, this clonotype turned up many times. J is TRBJ1-6 and V is TRBV6-5, with 9 bases fitting TRBD1. Germline V CDR1 and CDR2: MNHEY, SVGAGI. V lost 2 bases to trimming and J lost 5 bases; unmatched junction nucleotides: 7. The CDR3 is 17 residues long. CDR3 bases: TGTGCCAGCAGTTACAGCGGGACAGGGAAGGATAATTCACCCCTCCACTTT. As protein: CASSYSGTGKDNSPLHF.

This clonotype was seen ten or more times. CDR3 coding DNA: TGCGCCAGCAGCCAAGCGGCTAGCGGGGGGCAGGATACGCAGTATTTT. Translated, it gives CASSQAASGGQDTQYF. The chain has TRBV4-1 and TRBJ2-3, with 11 nucleotides matching TRBD2. The CDR3 runs to 16 residues. CDR1 and CDR2 (germline): MGHRA, YSYEKL. The trim removed 1 base at V and 6 bases at J, leaving 6 bases unmatched.

This clonotype was observed at least ten times. V usage is TRBV9 and J usage is TRBJ2-7; unclear D gene. Germline CDR1 is SGDLS and CDR2 is YYNGEE. This CDR3 is built from 14 residues. V was shortened by 0 bases and J by 3 bases, with 10 bases between the two germline ends. The CDR3 loop is CASSVGGQDYEQYF. The CDR3 coding sequence is TGTGCCAGCAGCGTAGGTGGGCAAGACTACGAGCAGTACTTC.